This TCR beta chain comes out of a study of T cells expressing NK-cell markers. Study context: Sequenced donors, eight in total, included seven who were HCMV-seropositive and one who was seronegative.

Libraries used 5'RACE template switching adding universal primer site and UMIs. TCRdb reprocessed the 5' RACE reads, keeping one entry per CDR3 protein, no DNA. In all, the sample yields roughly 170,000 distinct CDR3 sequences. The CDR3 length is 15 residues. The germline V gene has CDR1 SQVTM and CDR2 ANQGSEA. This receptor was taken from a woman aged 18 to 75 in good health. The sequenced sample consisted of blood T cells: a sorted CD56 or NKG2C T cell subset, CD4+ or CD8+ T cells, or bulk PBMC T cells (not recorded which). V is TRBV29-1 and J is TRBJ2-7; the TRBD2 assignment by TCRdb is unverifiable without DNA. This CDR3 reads CSAQGAGGPSYEQYF.